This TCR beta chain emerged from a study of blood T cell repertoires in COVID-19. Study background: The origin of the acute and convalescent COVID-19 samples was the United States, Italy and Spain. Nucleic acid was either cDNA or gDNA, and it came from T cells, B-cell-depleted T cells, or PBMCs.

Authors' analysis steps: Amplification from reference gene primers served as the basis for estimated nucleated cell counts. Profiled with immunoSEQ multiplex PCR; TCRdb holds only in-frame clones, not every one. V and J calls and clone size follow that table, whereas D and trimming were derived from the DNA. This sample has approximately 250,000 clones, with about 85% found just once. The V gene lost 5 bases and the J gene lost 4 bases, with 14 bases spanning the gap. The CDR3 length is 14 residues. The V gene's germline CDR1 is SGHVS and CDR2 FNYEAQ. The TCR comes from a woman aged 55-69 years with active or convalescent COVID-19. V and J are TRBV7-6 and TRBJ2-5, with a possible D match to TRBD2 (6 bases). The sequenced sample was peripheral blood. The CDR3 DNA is TGTGCCAGCAGCCCCTTCGGGAGTCGAGAGACCCAGTACTTC. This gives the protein CASSPFGSRETQYF.